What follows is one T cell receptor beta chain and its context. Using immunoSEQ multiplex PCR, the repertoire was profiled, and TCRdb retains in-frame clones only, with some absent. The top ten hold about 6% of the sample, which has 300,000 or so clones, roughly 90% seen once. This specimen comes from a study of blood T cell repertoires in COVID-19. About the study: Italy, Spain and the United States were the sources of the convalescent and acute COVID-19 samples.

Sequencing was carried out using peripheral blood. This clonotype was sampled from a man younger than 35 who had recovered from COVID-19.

CDR3 sequence (DNA): TGTGCCAGCAGTCGCGGGACAGCTTCCTACGAGCAGTACTTC. Its translation: CASSRGTASYEQYF. V and J are TRBV6-5 and TRBJ2-7; TRBD1 might be the D (7 bases). Germline loops: CDR1 MNHEY, CDR2 SVGAGI. V gave up 5 bases and J gave up 1 base, with 12 bases separating them. The CDR3 contains 14 residues.